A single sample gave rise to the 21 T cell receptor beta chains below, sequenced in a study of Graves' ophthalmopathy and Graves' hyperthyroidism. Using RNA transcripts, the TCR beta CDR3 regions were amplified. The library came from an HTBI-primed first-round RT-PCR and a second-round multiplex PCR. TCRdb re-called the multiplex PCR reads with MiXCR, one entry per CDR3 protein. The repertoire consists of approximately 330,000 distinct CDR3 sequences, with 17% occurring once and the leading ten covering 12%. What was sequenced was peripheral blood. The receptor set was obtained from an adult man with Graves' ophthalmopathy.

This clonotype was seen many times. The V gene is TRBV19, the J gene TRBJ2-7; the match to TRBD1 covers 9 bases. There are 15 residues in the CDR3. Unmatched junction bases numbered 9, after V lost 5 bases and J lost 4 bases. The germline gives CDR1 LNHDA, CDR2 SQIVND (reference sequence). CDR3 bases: TGTGCCAGTAGTGATGGACAGGGGATTGTGTACGAGCAGTACTTC. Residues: CASSDGQGIVYEQYF.

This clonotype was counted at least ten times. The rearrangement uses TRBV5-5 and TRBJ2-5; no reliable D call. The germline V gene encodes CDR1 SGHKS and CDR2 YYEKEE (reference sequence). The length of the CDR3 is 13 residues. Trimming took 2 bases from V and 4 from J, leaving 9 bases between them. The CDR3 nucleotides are TGTGCCAGCAGCTTAGTGGAGAGAGAGACCCAGTACTTC. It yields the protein CASSLVERETQYF.

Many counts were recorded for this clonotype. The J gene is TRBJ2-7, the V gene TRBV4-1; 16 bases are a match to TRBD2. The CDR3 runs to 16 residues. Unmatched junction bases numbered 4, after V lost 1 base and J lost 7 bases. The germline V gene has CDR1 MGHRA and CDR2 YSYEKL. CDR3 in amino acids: CASSQVAGLAGGEQYF. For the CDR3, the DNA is TGCGCCAGCAGCCAAGTGGCGGGACTAGCGGGGGGGGAGCAGTACTTC.

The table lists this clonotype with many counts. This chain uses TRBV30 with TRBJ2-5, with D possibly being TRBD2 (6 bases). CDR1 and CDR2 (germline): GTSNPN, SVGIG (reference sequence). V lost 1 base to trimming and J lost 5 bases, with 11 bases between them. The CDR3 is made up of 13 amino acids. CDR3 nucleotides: TGTGCCTGGAGTGGATCGGAGGGGGAGACCCAGTACTTC. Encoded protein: CAWSGSEGETQYF.

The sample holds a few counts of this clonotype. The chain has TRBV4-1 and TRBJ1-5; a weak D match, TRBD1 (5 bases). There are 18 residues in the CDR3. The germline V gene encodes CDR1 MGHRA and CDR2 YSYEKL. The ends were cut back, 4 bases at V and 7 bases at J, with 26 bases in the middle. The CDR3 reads CASSLYVPGPATGQPQHF. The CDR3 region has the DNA TGCGCCAGCAGCCTTTACGTCCCAGGGCCCGCGACGGGCCAGCCCCAGCATTTT.

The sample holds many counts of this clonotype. Written as DNA, the CDR3 is TGTGCCAGCAGGCGGGGAGATCAGCCCCAGCATTTT. Its translation is CASRRGDQPQHF. This chain joins TRBV6-1 and TRBJ1-5, with unresolved D. The germline V and J ends were trimmed by 6 bases and 5 bases, with 8 bases remaining between them. The CDR3 is 12 residues long. Per the germline V gene, CDR1 is MNHNS and CDR2 is SASEGT.

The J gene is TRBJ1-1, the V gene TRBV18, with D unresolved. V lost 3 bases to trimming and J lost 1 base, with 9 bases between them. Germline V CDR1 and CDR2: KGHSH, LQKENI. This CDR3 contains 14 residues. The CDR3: CASSPTRENTEAFF. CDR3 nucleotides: TGTGCCAGCTCACCGACCCGGGAGAACACTGAAGCTTTCTTT.

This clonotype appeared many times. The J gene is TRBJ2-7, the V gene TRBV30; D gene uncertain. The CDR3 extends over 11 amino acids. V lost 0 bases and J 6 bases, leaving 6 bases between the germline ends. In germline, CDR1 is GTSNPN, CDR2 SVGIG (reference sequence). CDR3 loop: CAWSVRGEQYF. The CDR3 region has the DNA TGTGCCTGGAGTGTACGAGGCGAGCAGTACTTC. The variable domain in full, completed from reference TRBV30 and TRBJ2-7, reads SQTIHQWPATLVQPVGSPLSLECTVEGTSNPNLYWYRQAAGRGLQLLFYSVGIGQISSEVPQNLSASRPQDRQFILSSKKLLLSDSGFYLCAWSVRGEQYFGPGTRLTVT.

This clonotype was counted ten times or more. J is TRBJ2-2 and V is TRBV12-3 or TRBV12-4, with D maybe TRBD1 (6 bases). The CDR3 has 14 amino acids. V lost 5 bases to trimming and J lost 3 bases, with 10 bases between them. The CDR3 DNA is TGTGCCAGCAGTCCAACAGGGCACACCGGGGAGCTGTTTTTT. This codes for CASSPTGHTGELFF.

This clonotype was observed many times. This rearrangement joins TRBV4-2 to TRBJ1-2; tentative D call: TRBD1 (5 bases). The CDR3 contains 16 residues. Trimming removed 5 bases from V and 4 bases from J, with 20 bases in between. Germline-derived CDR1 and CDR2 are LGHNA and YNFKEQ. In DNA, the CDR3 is TGTGCCAGCAGCTCAACGCCCAGGGCGGAGGGCTATGGCTACACCTTC. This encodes CASSSTPRAEGYGYTF.

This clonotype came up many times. The chain's CDR3 is CASSLTPVTQETQYF. The DNA of the CDR3 is TGTGCCAGCAGCTTAACTCCAGTAACTCAAGAGACCCAGTACTTC. V is TRBV7-3 and J is TRBJ2-5; D not resolved. Deletions cut 0 bases from V and 2 bases from J, with 10 bases between. CDR1 and CDR2 (germline): SGHTA, FQGTGA. The CDR3 covers 15 residues.

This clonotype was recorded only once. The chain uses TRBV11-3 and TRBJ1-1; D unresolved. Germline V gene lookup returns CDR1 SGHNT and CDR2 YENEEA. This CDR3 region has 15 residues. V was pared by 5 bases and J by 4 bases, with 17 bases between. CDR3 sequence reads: CASSLGVAWATEAFF. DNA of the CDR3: TGTGCCAGCAGCCTGGGCGTAGCGTGGGCCACTGAAGCTTTCTTT.

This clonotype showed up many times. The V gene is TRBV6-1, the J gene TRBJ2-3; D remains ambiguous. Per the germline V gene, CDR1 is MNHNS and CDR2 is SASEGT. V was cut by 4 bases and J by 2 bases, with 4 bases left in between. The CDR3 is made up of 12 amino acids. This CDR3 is CASSGVTDTQYF. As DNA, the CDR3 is TGTGCCAGCAGTGGAGTCACAGATACGCAGTATTTT.

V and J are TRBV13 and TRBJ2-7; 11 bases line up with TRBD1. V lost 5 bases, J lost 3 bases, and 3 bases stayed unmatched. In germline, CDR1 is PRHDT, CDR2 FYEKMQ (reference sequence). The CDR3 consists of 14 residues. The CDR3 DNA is TGTGCCAGCAGCAAAGGGACAGGGGGCTACGAGCAGTACTTC. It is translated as CASSKGTGGYEQYF.

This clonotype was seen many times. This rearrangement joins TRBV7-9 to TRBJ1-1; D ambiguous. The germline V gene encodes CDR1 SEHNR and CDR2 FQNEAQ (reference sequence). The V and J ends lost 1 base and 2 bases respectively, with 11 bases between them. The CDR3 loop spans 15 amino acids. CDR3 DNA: TGTGCCAGCAGCTTAGACGTGGGCTTAAACACTGAAGCTTTCTTT. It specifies CASSLDVGLNTEAFF. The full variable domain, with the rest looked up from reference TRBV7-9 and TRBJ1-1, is DTGVSQNPRHKITKRGQNVTFRCDPISEHNRLYWYRQTLGQGPEFLTYFQNEAQLEKSRLLSDRFSAERPKGSFSTLEIQRTEQGDSAMYLCASSLDVGLNTEAFFGQGTRLTVV.

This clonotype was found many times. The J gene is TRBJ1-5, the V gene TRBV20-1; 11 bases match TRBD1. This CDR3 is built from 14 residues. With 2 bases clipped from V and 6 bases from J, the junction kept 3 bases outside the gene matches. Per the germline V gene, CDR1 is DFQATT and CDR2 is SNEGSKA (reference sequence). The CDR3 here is CSARTGTGGQPQHF. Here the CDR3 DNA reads TGCAGTGCTAGAACCGGGACAGGGGGTCAGCCCCAGCATTTT.

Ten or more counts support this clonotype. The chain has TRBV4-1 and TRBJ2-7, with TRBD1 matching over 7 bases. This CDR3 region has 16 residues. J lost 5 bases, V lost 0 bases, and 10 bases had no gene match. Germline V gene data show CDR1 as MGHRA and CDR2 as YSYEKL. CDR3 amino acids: CASSQDPQGDVHEQYF. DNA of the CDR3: TGCGCCAGCAGCCAAGATCCGCAGGGGGATGTCCACGAGCAGTACTTC.

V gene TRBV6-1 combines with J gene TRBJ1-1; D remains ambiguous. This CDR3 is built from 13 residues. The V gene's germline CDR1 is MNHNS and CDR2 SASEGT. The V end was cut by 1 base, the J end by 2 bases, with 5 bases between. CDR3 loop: CASSEVLNTEAFF. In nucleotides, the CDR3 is TGTGCCAGCAGTGAAGTCCTAAACACTGAAGCTTTCTTT.

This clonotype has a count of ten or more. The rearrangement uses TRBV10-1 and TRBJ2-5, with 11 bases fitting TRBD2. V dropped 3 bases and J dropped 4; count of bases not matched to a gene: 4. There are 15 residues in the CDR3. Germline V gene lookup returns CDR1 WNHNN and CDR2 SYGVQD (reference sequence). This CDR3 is CASSDSGRAPETQYF. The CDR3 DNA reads TGCGCCAGCAGTGATAGCGGGAGGGCCCCAGAGACCCAGTACTTC.

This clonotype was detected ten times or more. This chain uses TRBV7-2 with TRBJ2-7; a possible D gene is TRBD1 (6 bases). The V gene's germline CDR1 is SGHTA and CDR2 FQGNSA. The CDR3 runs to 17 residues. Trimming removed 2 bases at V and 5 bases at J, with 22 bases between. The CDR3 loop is CASSLRFAGRGSDEQYF. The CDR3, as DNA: TGTGCCAGCAGCTTACGTTTCGCGGGCAGGGGATCGGACGAGCAGTACTTC.

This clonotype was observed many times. The CDR3 sequence is CSARDPSGVKPGTGELFF. The DNA of the CDR3 is TGCAGTGCTAGAGATCCGTCGGGAGTCAAACCGGGCACCGGGGAGCTGTTTTTT. This sequence joins TRBV20-1 and TRBJ2-2; D may be TRBD2 (6 bases). Trimming removed 0 bases at V and 4 bases at J, with 21 bases between. Germline lookup yields CDR1 DFQATT and CDR2 SNEGSKA (reference sequence). This CDR3 is 18 amino acids long.